Each of the 27 T cell receptor beta chains below was sequenced from the same sample in a study of blood T cell repertoires in COVID-19. Libraries were prepared by immunoSEQ multiplex PCR; TCRdb keeps only in-frame clonotypes and omits some of them. This sample has approximately 280,000 clones, with 75% to 90% found just once. The sample taken for sequencing was peripheral blood. These receptors came from a man in his forties or fifties with acute or convalescent COVID-19.

This sequence joins TRBV11-3 and TRBJ2-3; 8 bases are shared with TRBD2. The length of the CDR3 is 14 residues. CDR1 and CDR2 (germline): SGHNT, YENEEA. With 5 bases clipped from V and 1 base from J, the junction kept 2 bases outside the gene matches. The CDR3 DNA is TGTGCCAGCAGCAATAGCGGGGGCACAGATACGCAGTATTTT. Protein product: CASSNSGGTDTQYF. Based on the CDR3 plus reference TRBV11-3 and TRBJ2-3, the full variable domain is EAGVVQSPRYKIIEKKQPVAFWCNPISGHNTLYWYLQNLGQGPELLIRYENEEAVDDSQLPKDRFSAERLKGVDSTLKIQPAELGDSAVYLCASSNSGGTDTQYFGPGTRLTVL.

CDR3 region: CASSSSPEQYF. In DNA form, the CDR3 reads TGTGCCAGCAGTTCCTCTCCGGAGCAGTACTTC. This chain connects TRBV11-2 to TRBJ2-7; D gene uncertain. Germline V CDR1 and CDR2: SGHAT, FQNNGV. The CDR3 has 11 amino acids. V lost 6 bases and J lost 7, with 10 bases in between. The whole variable domain, remainder taken from reference TRBV11-2 and TRBJ2-7, is EAGVAQSPRYKIIEKRQSVAFWCNPISGHATLYWYQQILGQGPKLLIQFQNNGVVDDSQLPKDRFSAERLKGVDSTLKIQPAKLEDSAVYLCASSSSPEQYFGPGTRLTVT.

This chain connects TRBV11-2 to TRBJ2-3, with D tentatively TRBD1 (6 bases). Germline V lookup: CDR1 SGHAT, CDR2 FQNNGV. Trimming cost V 4 bases and J 4 bases, with 15 bases left between them. The CDR3 has 15 amino acids. The DNA of the CDR3 is TGTGCCAGCAGCTCTTTCGGCAGGGGCGCAGATACGCAGTATTTT. It encodes CASSSFGRGADTQYF.

The chain carries TRBV7-6 and TRBJ1-2, with D maybe TRBD1 (5 bases). The ends were cut back, 4 bases at V and 5 bases at J, with 5 bases in the middle. Germline values: CDR1 SGHVS, CDR2 FNYEAQ. CDR3 length: 11 amino acids. CDR3 in DNA: TGTGCCAGCAGCTCAGGGTATGGCTACACCTTC. Translation gives CASSSGYGYTF.

The chain recombines TRBV3-1 (or the pseudogene TRBV3-2) with TRBJ2-5; TRBD2 aligns across 8 bases. The CDR3 loop spans 16 amino acids. Germline V gives CDR1 LGHDT, CDR2 YNNKEL (reference sequence). After removal of 0 bases from V and 3 bases from J, the junction contained 6 bases not matched to a gene. The CDR3 DNA follows: TGTGCCAGCAGCCAAGATCCGCGGGGGGCCGAAGAGACCCAGTACTTC. It yields the protein CASSQDPRGAEETQYF.

The rearrangement links TRBV18 to TRBJ1-2; D ambiguous. There are 17 residues in the CDR3. CDR1 is KGHSH, CDR2 LQKENI, per germline. The V gene lost 0 bases and the J gene lost 2 bases, with 16 bases spanning the gap. CDR3 sequence: CASSPPRGEGSNYGYTF. CDR3 in DNA: TGTGCCAGCTCACCACCCCGGGGAGAGGGCTCAAACTATGGCTACACCTTC.

This CDR3 is CASAEGGRETQYF. In nucleotides, the CDR3 is TGCGCCAGCGCGGAGGGGGGGCGGGAGACCCAGTACTTC. The chain carries TRBV5-1 and TRBJ2-5; tentative D call: TRBD2 (7 bases). The CDR3 extends over 13 amino acids. Per the germline V gene, CDR1 is SGHRS and CDR2 is YFSETQ. V lost 7 bases and J 5 bases, leaving 15 bases between the germline ends. Together with reference TRBV5-1 and TRBJ2-5, the CDR3 gives the full variable domain: KAGVTQTPRYLIKTRGQQVTLSCSPISGHRSVSWYQQTPGQGLQFLFEYFSETQRNKGNFPGRFSGRQFSNSRSEMNVSTLELGDSALYLCASAEGGRETQYFGPGTRLLVL.

The V call is TRBV9, the J call TRBJ1-4; no clear D gene. The CDR3 spans 15 residues. Germline CDR1 is SGDLS and CDR2 is YYNGEE. V was clipped by 0 bases and J by 8 bases, with 14 bases between them. CDR3 sequence: CASSVGAREGEKLFF. Here the CDR3 DNA reads TGTGCCAGCAGCGTAGGCGCTAGGGAGGGCGAAAAACTGTTTTTT.

The chain couples TRBV6-2 or TRBV6-3 to TRBJ1-1; D gene uncertain. CDR1 MNHEY and CDR2 SVGEGT come from the germline V gene. The CDR3 is made up of 12 amino acids. V lost 5 bases, J lost 2 bases, and 6 bases lay in between. In nucleotides, the CDR3 is TGTGCCAGCAGTCTTTATAACACTGAAGCTTTCTTT. Amino acid sequence: CASSLYNTEAFF.

The chain combines TRBV10-3 with TRBJ2-7, with a tentative D call TRBD1 (6 bases). The V end lost 8 bases, the J end lost 5 bases, and 19 bases lay between the germline ends. The CDR3 loop spans 14 amino acids. Germline CDR1 ENHRY, CDR2 SYGVKD. CDR3 sequence (DNA): TGTGCCATCGGTCAACAGGGACGAGTCGACGAGCAGTACTTC. This sequence encodes CAIGQQGRVDEQYF.

The CDR3 here is CASSFISGKLFF. The CDR3 DNA reads TGTGCCAGCAGTTTCATCTCCGGAAAACTGTTTTTT. The V and J genes are TRBV12-3 or TRBV12-4 and TRBJ1-4; D is ambiguous. This CDR3 has 12 residues. V lost 3 bases and J lost 10, with 9 bases in between.

The table lists this clone with a count of one. V is TRBV5-1 and J is TRBJ2-2, with a weak D call TRBD1 (5 bases). Per germline, CDR1 SGHRS and CDR2 YFSETQ. There are 14 residues in the CDR3. The ends were cut back, 0 bases at V and 6 bases at J, with 9 bases in the middle. Here the CDR3 DNA reads TGCGCCAGCAGCTTGGAGGCAGGGCCCGGGGAGCTGTTTTTT. This codes for CASSLEAGPGELFF.

The chain joins TRBV20-1 to TRBJ2-1; D may correspond to TRBD1 or TRBD2 (5 bases each). There are 16 residues in the CDR3. V gave up 3 bases and J gave up 4 bases, with 19 bases separating them. The germline V gene encodes CDR1 DFQATT and CDR2 SNEGSKA (reference sequence). This chain's CDR3 is CSASGGAAKGYNEQFF. The CDR3 DNA reads TGCAGTGCTAGTGGGGGAGCGGCAAAAGGATACAATGAGCAGTTCTTC.

In its sample, this clone was seen once. The CDR3 region is CASSQVILAGGNEQFF. For the CDR3, the DNA is TGTGCCAGCAGCCAAGTGATCCTAGCGGGGGGAAATGAGCAGTTCTTC. The J gene is TRBJ2-1, the V gene TRBV3-1 (or the pseudogene TRBV3-2), with 11 bases that match TRBD2. Germline CDR1 and CDR2: LGHDT and YNNKEL (reference sequence). The CDR3 is 16 residues long. The trim removed 1 base at V and 7 bases at J, leaving 6 bases unmatched.

This clone was detected once. V and J are TRBV20-1 and TRBJ2-1, with D tentatively TRBD2 (6 bases). Germline V lookup: CDR1 DFQATT, CDR2 SNEGSKA (reference sequence). Trimming took off 6 bases at V and 9 bases at J, with 18 bases between the two ends. This CDR3 contains 13 residues. CDR3 amino acids: CSASSPIGGEQFF. DNA for the CDR3: TGCAGTGCCAGTAGCCCCATCGGGGGTGAGCAGTTCTTC.

The gene calls are TRBV5-5 and TRBJ1-1, with 8 bases fitting TRBD1. The CDR3 totals 14 residues. In germline, CDR1 is SGHKS, CDR2 YYEKEE (reference sequence). The V gene end was trimmed by 4 bases and the J gene end by 5 bases; junction bases not matched to a gene: 7. CDR3 nucleotide sequence: TGTGCCAGCAGCACTTGGACAGGGTGGACTGAAGCTTTCTTT. It yields the protein CASSTWTGWTEAFF. Full variable domain (missing parts from reference TRBV5-5 and TRBJ1-1): DAGVTQSPTHLIKTRGQQVTLRCSPISGHKSVSWYQQVLGQGPQFIFQYYEKEERGRGNFPDRFSARQFPNYSSELNVNALLLGDSALYLCASSTWTGWTEAFFGQGTRLTVV.

The J gene is TRBJ2-1, the V gene TRBV10-2; 8 nucleotides match TRBD1. Trimming at V came to 11 bases and at J to 2 bases, leaving 11 bases not matched to a gene. Germline lookup yields CDR1 WSHSY and CDR2 SAAADI. The CDR3 totals 15 residues. The CDR3 region has the DNA TGCGCCTCCAGCACCGGGACAGGACCCTACAATGAGCAGTTCTTC. Residues: CASSTGTGPYNEQFF.

The chain couples TRBV2 to TRBJ2-5; TRBD2 might be the D (5 bases). The CDR3 length is 16 residues. Germline assignment: CDR1 SNHLY and CDR2 FYNNEI. V was trimmed by 1 base and J by 4 bases, leaving 16 bases between them. The CDR3 nucleotides read TGTGCCAGCAGTGAAGGGGGATCGATAGGAGGAGAGACCCAGTACTTC. The encoded protein is CASSEGGSIGGETQYF.

The sample holds one count of this clone. The chain joins TRBV5-8 to TRBJ2-2; TRBD1 matches 9 bases. Losses at the gene ends were 0 bases for V and 1 base for J; bases not matched to a gene: 4. The germline V gene encodes CDR1 SGHTS and CDR2 YDEGEE. The CDR3 has 17 residues. CDR3 nucleotide sequence: TGTGCCAGCAGCTTGGGGGGACAGGGTCGGAACACCGGGGAGCTGTTTTTT. Translated, it gives CASSLGGQGRNTGELFF.

The chain carries TRBV19 and TRBJ2-2, with 7 bases that match TRBD1. The CDR3 extends over 15 amino acids. Germline V CDR1 and CDR2: LNHDA, SQIVND (reference sequence). Unmatched junction bases numbered 6, after V lost 2 bases and J lost 6 bases. CDR3 loop: CASSIRGRSAGELFF. CDR3 nucleotide sequence: TGTGCCAGTAGTATAAGGGGGCGGTCGGCCGGGGAGCTGTTTTTT.

The V call is TRBV7-6, the J call TRBJ2-7; 10 bases line up with TRBD2. This CDR3 is 15 amino acids long. J gave up 2 bases and V 5 bases, and 6 bases lay outside the gene matches. In germline, CDR1 is SGHVS, CDR2 FNYEAQ. CDR3 sequence reads: CASSPSGGITYEQYF. Written as DNA, the CDR3 is TGTGCCAGCAGCCCTAGCGGGGGTATAACCTACGAGCAGTACTTC. Full variable domain (missing parts from reference TRBV7-6 and TRBJ2-7): GAGVSQSPRYKVTKRGQDVALRCDPISGHVSLYWYRQALGQGPEFLTYFNYEAQQDKSGLPNDRFSAERPEGSISTLTIQRTEQRDSAMYRCASSPSGGITYEQYFGPGTRLTVT.

This clone has only one observation. This CDR3 is CASSLVGTGGNTIYF. CDR3 nucleotides: TGCGCCAGCAGCTTGGTGGGGACAGGTGGAAACACCATATATTTT. This sequence joins TRBV5-1 and TRBJ1-3, with TRBD1 identical over 8 bases. The CDR3 covers 15 residues. Germline lookup yields CDR1 SGHRS and CDR2 YFSETQ. The ends lost 0 bases at V and 3 bases at J; junction bases unmatched: 2. Based on the CDR3 plus reference TRBV5-1 and TRBJ1-3, the full variable domain is KAGVTQTPRYLIKTRGQQVTLSCSPISGHRSVSWYQQTPGQGLQFLFEYFSETQRNKGNFPGRFSGRQFSNSRSEMNVSTLELGDSALYLCASSLVGTGGNTIYFGEGSWLTVV.

The J gene is TRBJ2-1, the V gene TRBV20-1, with D unclear. Germline V gene lookup returns CDR1 DFQATT and CDR2 SNEGSKA (reference sequence). The CDR3 runs to 10 residues. V dropped 1 base and J dropped 7 bases, with 2 bases sitting between them. The CDR3 protein is CSARANEQFF. CDR3 bases: TGCAGTGCTAGAGCAAATGAGCAGTTCTTC.

The chain is built from TRBV2 and TRBJ1-6; maybe TRBD1 (5 bases). This CDR3 has 12 residues. Germline assignment: CDR1 SNHLY and CDR2 FYNNEI. V gave up 10 bases and J gave up 9 bases, with 13 bases separating them. Written as DNA, the CDR3 is TGTGCCACCCGGGGGACGGGTTCACCCCTCCACTTT. It translates to CATRGTGSPLHF.

The genes are TRBV5-1 and TRBJ2-7; 9 nucleotides align to TRBD2. In germline, CDR1 is SGHRS, CDR2 YFSETQ. The CDR3 covers 15 residues. J was trimmed by 4 bases and V by 8 bases; bases with no gene match: 13. The DNA of the CDR3 is TGCGCCAGTTCGGTAAGCGGGGGGATACAATACGAGCAGTACTTC. Protein product: CASSVSGGIQYEQYF.

This clone was counted once. CDR3 nucleotide sequence: TGTGCCAGCAGCGCGGGACTAGCGGGGATAGATGAGCAGTTCTTC. Its protein is CASSAGLAGIDEQFF. The chain uses TRBV5-4 and TRBJ2-1, with 13 bases identical to TRBD2. Looked up from germline, CDR1 is SGHNT and CDR2 is YYREEE (reference sequence). J was trimmed by 8 bases and V by 4 bases; bases with no gene match: 6. CDR3 length: 15 amino acids.

This clone was detected only once. The genes are TRBV9 and TRBJ2-5, with TRBD2 matching over 9 bases. The CDR3 consists of 16 residues. Germline CDR1 and CDR2: SGDLS and YYNGEE. With 0 bases clipped from V and 1 base from J, the junction kept 4 bases outside the gene matches. The CDR3 loop reads CASSVGNSGGQETQYF. As DNA, the CDR3 is TGTGCCAGCAGCGTAGGGAATAGCGGGGGCCAAGAGACCCAGTACTTC.